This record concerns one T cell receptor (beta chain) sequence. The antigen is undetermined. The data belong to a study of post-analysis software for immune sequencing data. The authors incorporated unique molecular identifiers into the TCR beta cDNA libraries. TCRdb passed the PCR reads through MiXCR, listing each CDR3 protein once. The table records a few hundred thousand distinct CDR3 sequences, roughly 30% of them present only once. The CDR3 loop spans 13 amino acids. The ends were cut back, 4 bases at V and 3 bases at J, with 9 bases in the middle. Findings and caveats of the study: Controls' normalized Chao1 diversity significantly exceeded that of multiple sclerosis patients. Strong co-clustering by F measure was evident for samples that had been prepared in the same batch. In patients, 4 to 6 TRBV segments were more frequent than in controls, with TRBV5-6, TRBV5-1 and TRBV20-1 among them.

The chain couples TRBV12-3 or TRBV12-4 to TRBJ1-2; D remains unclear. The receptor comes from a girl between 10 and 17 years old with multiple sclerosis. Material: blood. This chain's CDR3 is CASSSADHYGYTF. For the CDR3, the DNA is TGTGCCAGCAGTTCGGCAGATCACTATGGCTACACCTTC.